This T cell receptor beta chain was sequenced in a study of T cell responses to AZD1222 COVID-19 vaccine. The repertoire was sequenced with immunoSEQ multiplex PCR; TCRdb's copy has only in-frame clones and lacks some. This table holds 95,000 to 100,000 clones, 88% found once. General study results and limits: Only a handful of AZD1222 recipients, six or seven in all, had baseline seropositivity. Among the donors, most were white British and more were female, and clonal diversity was possibly underestimated.

Points on this clone: As yet, its antigen is unknown.

The V gene's germline CDR1 is SGHDT and CDR2 YYEEEE. The V end lost 0 bases, the J end lost 8 bases, and 20 bases lay between the germline ends. This CDR3 is built from 16 residues. The sequence was collected from an adult who received the AZD1222 COVID-19 vaccine. The starting material was peripheral blood, obtained 28 days after the second AZD1222 dose. The rearrangement joins TRBV5-6 to TRBJ1-2; D is ambiguous. The CDR3 loop reads CASSLVIRESRFGYTF. CDR3 in DNA: TGTGCCAGCAGCTTGGTTATAAGGGAAAGTCGTTTCGGCTACACCTTC. The full variable domain, completed using reference TRBV5-6 and TRBJ1-2, is DAGVTQSPTHLIKTRGQQVTLRCSPKSGHDTVSWYQQALGQGPQFIFQYYEEEERQRGNFPDRFSGHQFPNYSSELNVNALLLGDSALYLCASSLVIRESRFGYTFGSGTRLTVV.